These T cell receptor beta chains were read from a single sample in a study of PD-1 blockade in mismatch repair-deficient tumors. Method: immunoSEQ multiplex PCR; TCRdb's copy keeps in-frame clones and lacks some. The table shows approximately 120,000 clones, with 70% to 90% occurring only once. The sample here was peripheral blood, taken 44 weeks after starting pembrolizumab. The receptors shown here come from an adult with mismatch repair-deficient cancer. The CDR3 runs from the conserved cysteine through the conserved F or W. Fields, in order: D gene, J gene, clone size, V gene, CDR3 DNA, CDR3 protein. The D gene is left open where the match is weak. Rows may omit the clone size; those that give it use once, few, many or a size class.

d_gene: .; j_gene: TRBJ2-7; abundance: few; v_gene: TRBV6-1; CDR3nt: TGTGCCAGCAGTGCGATACATTACGAGCAGTACTTC; CDR3aa: CASSAIHYEQYF
d_gene: .; j_gene: TRBJ2-5; abundance: once; v_gene: TRBV7-3; CDR3nt: TGTGCCAGCAGCCCCGGGACCGTCTACCAAGAGACCCAGTACTTC; CDR3aa: CASSPGTVYQETQYF
d_gene: TRBD2; j_gene: TRBJ2-1; abundance: .; v_gene: TRBV7-8; CDR3nt: TGTGCCAGCAGCTTAGGCCCCGCGGGAGGGTACCATGAGCAGTTCTTC; CDR3aa: CASSLGPAGGYHEQFF
d_gene: .; j_gene: TRBJ1-2; abundance: once; v_gene: TRBV5-8; CDR3nt: TGTGCCAGCAGCTTGGTGGGTTGGGCAGCCCATCCAGCTAACTATGGCTACACCTTC; CDR3aa: CASSLVGWAAHPANYGYTF
d_gene: .; j_gene: TRBJ1-5; abundance: few; v_gene: TRBV30; CDR3nt: TGTGCCTGGAGTGCGGATAGCAATCAGCCCCAGCATTTT; CDR3aa: CAWSADSNQPQHF
d_gene: TRBD2; j_gene: TRBJ2-1; abundance: .; v_gene: TRBV7-6; CDR3nt: TGTGCCAGCAGCTTAGGGCTAGCGGGACCCCACAATGAGCAGTTCTTC; CDR3aa: CASSLGLAGPHNEQFF
d_gene: TRBD1; j_gene: TRBJ1-1; abundance: once; v_gene: TRBV19; CDR3nt: TGTGCCAGTAGCCAAGGACAGGGGGAAGCTTTCTTT; CDR3aa: CASSQGQGEAFF
d_gene: TRBD2; j_gene: TRBJ2-3; abundance: .; v_gene: TRBV6-5; CDR3nt: TGTGCTACCAGGGCGGGAGTAGGTACAGATACGCAGTATTTT; CDR3aa: CATRAGVGTDTQYF
d_gene: TRBD2; j_gene: TRBJ2-7; abundance: .; v_gene: TRBV6-5; CDR3nt: TGTGCCAGCAGTTACTCTGGCGGGAGTAATTACGAGCAGTACTTC; CDR3aa: CASSYSGGSNYEQYF
d_gene: TRBD1; j_gene: TRBJ2-7; abundance: .; v_gene: TRBV5-8; CDR3nt: TGTGCCAGCAGCGCAGCGACAGGGGGGACCTACGAGCAGTACTTC; CDR3aa: CASSAATGGTYEQYF
d_gene: .; j_gene: TRBJ2-3; abundance: .; v_gene: TRBV5-1; CDR3nt: TGCGCCAGCAGCTTGGGGATAGATACGCAGTATTTT; CDR3aa: CASSLGIDTQYF
d_gene: .; j_gene: TRBJ2-5; abundance: .; v_gene: TRBV6-5; CDR3nt: TGTGCCAGCGGTAAAGACGGACCTAGGGGGGAGACCCAGTACTTC; CDR3aa: CASGKDGPRGETQYF
d_gene: TRBD1; j_gene: TRBJ2-7; abundance: once; v_gene: TRBV28; CDR3nt: TGTGCCAGCAGTTTATACCGTGGGACAGGCGGTATTTGGGGCGAGCAGTACTTC; CDR3aa: CASSLYRGTGGIWGEQYF
d_gene: TRBD2; j_gene: TRBJ2-1; abundance: .; v_gene: TRBV4-1; CDR3nt: TGCGCCAGCAGCCAAGTCTCATGGGGACTAGCGGGAGAGAATGAGCAGTTCTTC; CDR3aa: CASSQVSWGLAGENEQFF
d_gene: .; j_gene: TRBJ2-2; abundance: .; v_gene: TRBV28; CDR3nt: TGTGCCAGCAGTTTAGGGCACGACGTGAGCACCGGGGAGCTGTTTTTT; CDR3aa: CASSLGHDVSTGELFF
d_gene: .; j_gene: TRBJ2-7; abundance: once; v_gene: TRBV10-3; CDR3nt: TGTGCCATCAGTGAGTGGGGCCCGGACTCCTCGTACGAGCAGTACTTC; CDR3aa: CAISEWGPDSSYEQYF
d_gene: .; j_gene: TRBJ2-6; abundance: .; v_gene: TRBV7-8; CDR3nt: TGTGCCAGCAGCTTAGCGGTCCACCCCGGGGTTGCAGGGGCCAACGTCCTGACTTTC; CDR3aa: CASSLAVHPGVAGANVLTF
d_gene: .; j_gene: TRBJ2-1; abundance: .; v_gene: TRBV4-1; CDR3nt: TGCGCCAGCAGCCAAGATTCCCGGCGGGAGCAGTTCTTC; CDR3aa: CASSQDSRREQFF
d_gene: TRBD1; j_gene: TRBJ2-7; abundance: .; v_gene: TRBV6-5; CDR3nt: TGTGCCAGCAGAAAAAACCGGGACAGGAACTACGAGCAGTACTTC; CDR3aa: CASRKNRDRNYEQYF
d_gene: TRBD2; j_gene: TRBJ2-1; abundance: .; v_gene: TRBV9; CDR3nt: TGTGCCAGCATAGGCGGGGGGGGAATTCCCGAATACAATGAGCAGTTCTTC; CDR3aa: CASIGGGGIPEYNEQFF
d_gene: .; j_gene: TRBJ2-7; abundance: .; v_gene: TRBV28; CDR3nt: TGTGCCAGCAGTTTGAACAGGGAGCTCGACGAGCAGTACTTC; CDR3aa: CASSLNRELDEQYF
d_gene: TRBD2; j_gene: TRBJ2-2; abundance: .; v_gene: TRBV7-6; CDR3nt: TGTGCCAGCAGCTTACGCAGACTAGCGGTAAACCCGAACACCGGGGAGCTGTTTTTT; CDR3aa: CASSLRRLAVNPNTGELFF
d_gene: .; j_gene: TRBJ1-5; abundance: .; v_gene: TRBV27; CDR3nt: TGTGCCAGCAGTTTATCCCGCAATCAGCCCCAGCATTTT; CDR3aa: CASSLSRNQPQHF
d_gene: TRBD1; j_gene: TRBJ2-3; abundance: .; v_gene: TRBV5-1; CDR3nt: TGCGCCAGCAGCTTGTGGACAGGGGGGGTAGATACGCAGTATTTT; CDR3aa: CASSLWTGGVDTQYF
d_gene: .; j_gene: TRBJ2-7; abundance: .; v_gene: TRBV27; CDR3nt: TGTGCCAGCAGTCTCGGACAGCCCTACGAGCAGTACTTC; CDR3aa: CASSLGQPYEQYF
d_gene: .; j_gene: TRBJ1-5; abundance: few; v_gene: TRBV27; CDR3nt: TGTGCCAGCAGTTTATCCGGGTCCCAGCCCCAGCATTTT; CDR3aa: CASSLSGSQPQHF
d_gene: .; j_gene: TRBJ2-4; abundance: .; v_gene: TRBV5-5; CDR3nt: TGTGCCAGCAGCCCTAGCCCTGGGGGAAACATTCAGTACTTC; CDR3aa: CASSPSPGGNIQYF
d_gene: .; j_gene: TRBJ2-3; abundance: .; v_gene: TRBV27; CDR3nt: TGTGCCAGCAGTTTAGCCAGGCCCTACACAGATACGCAGTATTTT; CDR3aa: CASSLARPYTDTQYF
d_gene: TRBD2; j_gene: TRBJ2-1; abundance: .; v_gene: TRBV19; CDR3nt: TGTGCCAGTAGTACTGGGACTAACACCGACAATGAGCAGTTCTTC; CDR3aa: CASSTGTNTDNEQFF
d_gene: .; j_gene: TRBJ1-2; abundance: few; v_gene: TRBV29-1; CDR3nt: TGCAGCGTTGCAGGCAGGGTTGGCTACACCTTC; CDR3aa: CSVAGRVGYTF